This T cell receptor (beta chain) derives from a study of T cells in Graves' hyperthyroidism and ophthalmopathy (dated by TCRdb to the late 2010s). Study-wide context: Peripheral blood samples were taken at initial diagnosis, before any treatment was given. To identify TCR V-J signatures that set the groups apart, the researchers used a discovery cohort of 100 patients, made up of fewer than 50 with Graves' ophthalmopathy and 57 with stable Graves' hyperthyroidism. Prospective prediction of ophthalmopathy was tested in an independent validation cohort of fewer than 20 hyperthyroidism patients and 15 to 17 patients who later progressed to ophthalmopathy. The roughly 90 discovery patients were divided at random into training and test sets in a 7:3 ratio. In addition, the study compared T-cell repertoires in thyroid tissue and in blood from five to seven Graves' hyperthyroidism patients. After blood sampling, hyperthyroidism patients were treated with methimazole at a starting dose of 30 mg daily, and ophthalmopathy patients were treated with high-dose intravenous methylprednisolone. The paper describes TCR Vbeta CDR3 sequencing of about 140 peripheral blood samples, made up of 43 ophthalmopathy patients, roughly 80 hyperthyroidism patients and roughly 17 progressor patients. The investigation overall reported the following: Sample size was not statistically predetermined, and blinding of investigators to group allocation was not performed. Most expanded thyroid clonotypes (frequency above 0.001) were also detected in blood, a finding suggesting that blood repertoires may reflect thyroid immune responses. In validation, the model predicted progression to ophthalmopathy with roughly 66% sensitivity and approximately 78% specificity, a median of around 6.6 months before onset. Ophthalmopathy was separated from stable hyperthyroidism by a 13 V-J signature model, with just over 85% sensitivity and approximately 81% specificity obtained in cross-validation and 80%/75% obtained in testing.

Reading from cysteine to phenylalanine, the CDR3 counts 14 amino acids. Of the read, only the CDR3 DNA is kept; its 42 bases are in frame from base 1. After removal of 9 bases from V and 4 bases from J, the junction retains 2 bases not matched to a gene. The TCR beta CDR3 regions were amplified from the RNA transcripts. The first round of RT-PCR for the TCR CDR3 was performed with the HTBI primer set and the Qiagen OneStep RT-PCR kit. Libraries were constructed in a second round of multiplex PCR, after which size selection and purification were carried out. Paired-end sequencing of the libraries was performed with 100 bp reads on an Illumina HiSeq2000. The published analysis was carried out like this. SOAPnuke was used to process the raw data, with reads discarded if the reads contained adapters or uncalled bases, had a mean Phred below 15, or lacked an exact constant-primer or identifier match. High-quality paired reads were merged using COPE v1.2.5, and each unique nucleotide sequence was defined as a clonotype. MiTCR v1.1 was used to align clonotypes to the IMGT TRBV, TRBD and TRBJ reference segments. The analysis was restricted to V-J combinations with a frequency above 0.0001, which together covered around 99% of the repertoires. A TCS score was defined as the ratio between F50 (clonal expansion) and ExV (chaos), using BLOSUM62-based TCRdist between CDR3 peptides within each V-J. Welch's t-statistics and random forest reduced 500 to 650 V-J features to roughly 13, which were used in a naive Bayes classifier (R e1071). TCRdb reran the public reads through fastp at Q25 and MiXCR, keeping productive beta chains. Here each entry gathers all rows of one CDR3 protein and keeps the most common genes and DNA. None of the V and J calls come from the authors' own analysis; TCRdb made them. The sample data list around 440,000 distinct CDR3 sequences, and less than 20% of these were observed just once. 11% to 15% of the sample rests with the top ten.

Stable Graves' hyperthyroidism was defined as no progression to ophthalmopathy during 18 months of follow-up. Hyperthyroidism patients were newly diagnosed, with disease duration under 2 months, and aged 18 to 65 years. Patients with uncontrolled infections, other autoimmune diseases, pregnancy or lactation were excluded. Diagnoses were established on the basis of clinical symptoms, serum thyroxine and TRAb, thyroid ultrasound, and orbital computed tomography. PBMCs were isolated from 7.5 to 10 ml of fresh peripheral blood by Ficoll-Paque density gradient centrifugation. Total RNA was extracted with Trizol reagent, and quality was checked on an Agilent 2100 Bioanalyzer. With regard to this clonotype: This clone's antigen is unknown. Base qualities are missing; no much larger clone stands one base away.

Specimen: blood. This chain is built from TRBV12-3 or TRBV12-4 and TRBJ2-3, and 15 bases in between align with TRBD2. This sequence was found in a woman in her late teens or twenties with Graves' hyperthyroidism. The CDR3 reads CASGLAGGPDTQYF. The DNA is TGTGCCAGTGGACTAGCGGGAGGGCCAGATACGCAGTATTTT.